Presented here are 11 T cell receptor beta chains from one specimen sequenced in a study of control samples from healthy donors and cancer patients (dated by TCRdb to 2019 to 2021). Library creation used the immunoSEQ multiplex PCR assay. TCRdb stores this immuneACCESS table with in-frame sequences only. Part of the clones is absent; in the studies checked, under half of the shortfall reflects unresolved V genes, and no reason is known for the rest. Here the sample has tens of thousands of clones; 83% occur a single time. Together, the top ten hold about 45% of the sample. The material sequenced was blood. These TCRs come from a man aged 60 to 75 in good health.

J is TRBJ1-2 and V is TRBV19; tentative D call: TRBD1 (5 bases). The CDR3 extends over 11 amino acids. The V end was cut by 10 bases, the J end by 4 bases, with 10 bases between. Germline lookup yields CDR1 LNHDA and CDR2 SQIVND (reference sequence). CDR3 coding DNA: TGTGCCACCCAGGGCGGCTATGGCTACACCTTC. Protein sequence: CATQGGYGYTF.

V is TRBV29-1 and J is TRBJ1-1; D is unclear. CDR3 length equals 10 residues. The germline gives CDR1 SQVTM, CDR2 ANQGSEA. The V end lost 5 bases, the J end lost 5 bases, and 6 bases lay between the germline ends. The CDR3 reads CSVYMTEAFF. In DNA form, the CDR3 reads TGCAGCGTTTACATGACTGAAGCTTTCTTT.

The V gene is TRBV5-6, the J gene TRBJ1-3; D not resolved. The CDR3 runs to 17 residues. V shed 0 bases and J shed 4 bases, with 17 bases lying between them. Germline V CDR1 and CDR2: SGHDT, YYEEEE. The CDR3 coding sequence is TGTGCCAGCAGCTTGGACTGGAAAGAGGGTGCAGGAAACACCATATATTTT. Its protein product is CASSLDWKEGAGNTIYF. Together with reference TRBV5-6 and TRBJ1-3, the CDR3 gives the full variable domain: DAGVTQSPTHLIKTRGQQVTLRCSPKSGHDTVSWYQQALGQGPQFIFQYYEEEERQRGNFPDRFSGHQFPNYSSELNVNALLLGDSALYLCASSLDWKEGAGNTIYFGEGSWLTVV.

V is TRBV9 and J is TRBJ2-1; TRBD1 might be the D (6 bases). Trimming shortened V by 3 bases and J by 7 bases, and 17 bases separated the two germline ends. The length of the CDR3 is 15 residues. Germline V lookup: CDR1 SGDLS, CDR2 YYNGEE. CDR3: CASSERRDTPNEQFF. The CDR3 DNA reads TGTGCCAGCAGCGAACGCCGGGACACGCCGAATGAGCAGTTCTTC.

In DNA form, the CDR3 reads TGTGCCAGCAGCCAAGAAGTCAGTTACACTGAAGCTTTCTTT. Translated, it gives CASSQEVSYTEAFF. This chain uses TRBV3-1 (or the pseudogene TRBV3-2) with TRBJ1-1; D ambiguous. The germline V gene has CDR1 LGHDT and CDR2 YNNKEL (reference sequence). This CDR3 region has 14 residues. Trimming shortened V by 0 bases and J by 3 bases, and 8 bases separated the two germline ends.

This clone was counted a single time. The chain is built from TRBV19 and TRBJ1-1; D may be TRBD1 (5 bases). CDR3 length: 20 amino acids. CDR1 and CDR2 from the germline V gene are LNHDA and SQIVND (reference sequence). The V end was cut by 3 bases, the J end by 6 bases, with 32 bases between. In nucleotides, the CDR3 is TGTGCCAGTAGTATTACCCCCAGGGCATCTGGGCGTCGTAACAACGCTGAAGCTTTCTTT. Amino acids: CASSITPRASGRRNNAEAFF.

This clone was detected a few times. The chain has TRBV6-2 or TRBV6-3 and TRBJ2-1; 7 bases line up with TRBD1. From germline, CDR1 is MNHEY and CDR2 SVGEGT. Germline trimming cut 5 bases from V and 8 bases from J; bases unmatched to any gene: 15. CDR3 length equals 16 residues. In DNA, the CDR3 is TGTGCCAGCAGTCAGGGACAGCTAAACTCAGCGCATGAGCAGTTCTTC. Amino acids: CASSQGQLNSAHEQFF.

The chain carries TRBV6-1 and TRBJ1-2, with 9 bases that match TRBD1. J lost 7 bases, V lost 3 bases, and 21 bases had no gene match. Germline V gene sequence: CDR1 MNHNS, CDR2 SASEGT. CDR3 size: 19 residues. The CDR3 DNA sequence: TGTGCCAGCAGTGAGCCGGCGTTAGGGACAGGGATTCAGCTGATTGGCTACACCTTC. It codes for CASSEPALGTGIQLIGYTF.

The chain links TRBV4-1 to TRBJ2-7, with D hard to call. Trimming cost V 4 bases and J 0 bases, with 7 bases left between them. Germline V gene sequence: CDR1 MGHRA, CDR2 YSYEKL. CDR3 length equals 13 residues. CDR3 region: CASSLGLSYEQYF. DNA of the CDR3: TGCGCCAGCAGCCTTGGTCTCTCCTACGAGCAGTACTTC.

This chain connects TRBV5-1 to TRBJ2-3; TRBD1 or TRBD2 may be the D gene (6 bases each). Between the trimmed V and J ends, which lost 3 bases and 4 bases, there was a span of 9 bases. The CDR3 has 13 amino acids. Germline values: CDR1 SGHRS, CDR2 YFSETQ. CDR3 sequence: CASSSGAPDTQYF. In nucleotides, the CDR3 is TGCGCCAGCAGCTCGGGGGCTCCAGATACGCAGTATTTT.

The rearrangement joins TRBV11-1 to TRBJ1-2; D may be TRBD1 (6 bases). This CDR3 spans 13 amino acids. V shed 4 bases and J shed 4 bases, with 10 bases lying between them. The germline V gene encodes CDR1 SGHAT and CDR2 FQDESV (reference sequence). Here the CDR3 DNA reads TGTGCCAGCAGCTCACAGGGTAGCTATGGCTACACCTTC. The encoded protein is CASSSQGSYGYTF.